Listed below are T cell receptor beta chains from one sample, sequenced in a study of response to subunit inactivated influenza vaccine. MiXCR was run by TCRdb on the RT-PCR reads, yielding one entry per CDR3 protein. The sample yields just over 300,000 distinct CDR3 sequences, 21% seen once. The material sequenced was PBMCs from blood, taken about 20 months after vaccination. Receptors originate from a man aged 45-69 years who received an inactivated influenza vaccine. The CDR3 runs from the conserved cysteine through the conserved F or W. The order of the fields is clone size, D gene, V gene, J gene, CDR3 protein, CDR3 DNA. The D gene is left open where the match is weak. The size entry is marked missing in some rows and otherwise reads once, few, many or a size class.

size: few; D: NA; V: TRBV2; J: TRBJ2-3; CDR3: CASSRGGFQDTQYF; DNA: TGTGCCAGCTCTAGGGGGGGCTTTCAAGATACGCAGTATTTT
size: few; D: NA; V: TRBV2; J: TRBJ1-5; CDR3: CASSYMFSNQPQHF; DNA: TGTGCCAGCAGTTATATGTTTAGCAATCAGCCCCAGCATTTT
size: NA; D: NA; V: TRBV10-2; J: TRBJ2-5; CDR3: CASSEIYRHVGVETQYF; DNA: TGCGCCAGCAGTGAAATTTACCGACACGTAGGGGTAGAGACCCAGTACTTC
size: few; D: NA; V: TRBV4-3; J: TRBJ2-3; CDR3: CASSQVYNSRTDTQYF; DNA: TGCGCCAGCAGCCAAGTGTATAACTCCCGCACAGATACGCAGTATTTT
size: NA; D: NA; V: TRBV6-5; J: TRBJ1-2; CDR3: CASSYSDRALYGYTF; DNA: TGTGCCAGCAGTTACTCGGACAGAGCTCTCTATGGCTACACCTTC
size: many; D: NA; V: TRBV5-1; J: TRBJ1-5; CDR3: CASSLGPRRGNQPQHF; DNA: TGCGCCAGCAGCTTGGGACCGCGGAGAGGCAATCAGCCCCAGCATTTT
size: many; D: NA; V: TRBV7-9; J: TRBJ1-2; CDR3: CASTQAEAYGYTF; DNA: TGTGCCAGCACCCAGGCGGAGGCCTATGGCTACACCTTC
size: many; D: NA; V: TRBV5-1; J: TRBJ1-6; CDR3: CASSFGNSPLHF; DNA: TGCGCCAGCAGTTTCGGAAACTCACCCCTCCACTTT
size: NA; D: NA; V: TRBV12-3/TRBV12-4; J: TRBJ1-4; CDR3: CASSFFGTNEKLFF; DNA: TGTGCCAGCAGTTTTTTTGGGACAAATGAAAAACTGTTTTTT
size: many; D: TRBD2; V: TRBV7-2; J: TRBJ2-5; CDR3: CASSAQRGRFQETQYF; DNA: TGTGCCAGCAGCGCTCAGCGGGGGAGGTTTCAAGAGACCCAGTACTTC
size: few; D: TRBD1; V: TRBV19; J: TRBJ1-5; CDR3: CAGGQGGNQPQHF; DNA: TGTGCCGGAGGACAGGGGGGCAATCAGCCCCAGCATTTT
size: NA; D: NA; V: TRBV4-3; J: TRBJ1-2; CDR3: CASSQEPGRVGYGYTF; DNA: TGCGCCAGCAGCCAAGAACCTGGGCGGGTAGGGTATGGCTACACCTTC
size: medium-sized; D: NA; V: TRBV4-1; J: TRBJ1-6; CDR3: CASSQEPPQQGFSSPLHF; DNA: TGCGCCAGCAGCCAAGAACCCCCTCAACAGGGATTCAGTTCACCCCTCCACTTT
size: NA; D: NA; V: TRBV19; J: TRBJ2-2; CDR3: CASIGDTPNTGELFF; DNA: TGTGCCAGTATCGGGGACACCCCGAACACCGGGGAGCTGTTTTTT
size: NA; D: NA; V: TRBV12-3/TRBV12-4; J: TRBJ2-2; CDR3: CASSFGQGLGGELFF; DNA: TGTGCCAGCAGTTTCGGGCAGGGGCTCGGCGGGGAGCTGTTTTTT
size: many; D: NA; V: TRBV5-4; J: TRBJ2-2; CDR3: CASSSLVTGELFF; DNA: TGTGCCAGCAGCTCTTTAGTCACCGGGGAGCTGTTTTTT